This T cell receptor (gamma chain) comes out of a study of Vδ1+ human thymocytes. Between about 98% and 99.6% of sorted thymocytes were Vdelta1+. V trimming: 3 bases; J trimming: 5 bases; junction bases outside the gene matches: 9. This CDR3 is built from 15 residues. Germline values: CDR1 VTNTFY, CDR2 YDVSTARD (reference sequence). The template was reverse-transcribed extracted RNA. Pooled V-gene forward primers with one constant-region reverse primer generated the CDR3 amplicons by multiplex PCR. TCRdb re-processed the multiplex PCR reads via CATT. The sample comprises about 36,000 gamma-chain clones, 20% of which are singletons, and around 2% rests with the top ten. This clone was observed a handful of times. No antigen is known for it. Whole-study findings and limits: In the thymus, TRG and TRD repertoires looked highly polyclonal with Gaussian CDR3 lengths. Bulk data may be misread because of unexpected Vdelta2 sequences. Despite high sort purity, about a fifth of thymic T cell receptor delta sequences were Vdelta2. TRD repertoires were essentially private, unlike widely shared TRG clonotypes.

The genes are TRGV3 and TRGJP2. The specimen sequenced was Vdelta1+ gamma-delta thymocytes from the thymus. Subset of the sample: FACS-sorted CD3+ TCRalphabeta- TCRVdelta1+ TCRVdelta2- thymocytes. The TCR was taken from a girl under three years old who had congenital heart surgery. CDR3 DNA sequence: TGTGCCACCTGGGACGGTCGTATCAGTGATTGGATCAAGACGTTT. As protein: CATWDGRISDWIKTF.